This T cell receptor beta chain was sequenced in a study of blood T cell repertoires in COVID-19. Trimming took 4 bases from V and 6 from J; bases not matched to a gene: 7. This CDR3 has 15 residues. Germline V gene sequence: CDR1 SEHNR, CDR2 FQNEAQ (reference sequence). Clones were read by immunoSEQ multiplex PCR, and TCRdb kept only the in-frame ones, dropping some. The sample yields 50,000 to 85,000 clones, around 80% seen once. Sequenced input: peripheral blood. This clonotype was obtained from a human donor in a cohort sampled during active COVID-19. The genes are TRBV7-9 and TRBJ2-7, with 12 bases aligning to TRBD1. The CDR3 loop is CASSSSGTGGSEQYF. The DNA for the CDR3 is TGTGCCAGCAGCTCTTCCGGGACAGGGGGCTCCGAGCAGTACTTC.